These 15 T cell receptor beta chains were all obtained from the same sample, sequenced in a study of cytomegalovirus exposure and HLA in healthy donors. PCR primers comprised 60 Vbeta and 13 Jbeta primers. Clones were sequenced by immunoSEQ multiplex PCR, and TCRdb holds only the in-frame ones, with some missing. The data show 150,000 or so clones, with about two thirds seen just once and 1.5% to 2% held by the top ten. Sequencing was done on a sample of PBMCs. The receptors originated from a woman under 30 in good health and CMV-seronegative.

CDR3 nucleotides: TGTGCCAGCAGCTTAGTAGCGGGGGGCGGGGATACGCAGTATTTT. Translating it yields CASSLVAGGGDTQYF. V usage is TRBV7-2 and J usage is TRBJ2-3, with TRBD2 identical over 10 bases. The CDR3 loop spans 15 amino acids. J was trimmed by 6 bases and V by 1 base; bases with no gene match: 4. Per germline, CDR1 SGHTA and CDR2 FQGNSA.

As concerns this clone: The junction departs from germline at one end; a sequencing error may be responsible. The chain is built from TRBV10-1 and TRBJ2-1, with D possibly TRBD1 on 6 matching bases. Germline V lookup: CDR1 WNHNN, CDR2 SYGVQD (reference sequence). The CDR3 extends over 15 amino acids. The CDR3 DNA reads as TGCACCAGCAGTAAAAACAGGGTTTCGGGGAATGAGCAGTTCTTC. Translated, it gives CTSSKNRVSGNEQFF.

The chain employs TRBV15 and TRBJ1-2; D is uncertain. V gave up 3 bases and J gave up 7 bases, with 12 bases separating them. Germline-derived CDR1 and CDR2 are LNHNV and YYDKDF (reference sequence). The length of the CDR3 is 13 residues. The CDR3 loop reads CATSRERERGYTF. In nucleotides, the CDR3 is TGTGCCACCAGCAGGGAGAGGGAACGTGGCTACACCTTC.

The rearrangement joins TRBV11-2 to TRBJ2-5; no reliable D call. Germline V gives CDR1 SGHAT, CDR2 FQNNGV. V shed 3 bases and J shed 3 bases, with 8 bases lying between them. The CDR3 spans 13 residues. CDR3 sequence: CASSLEWEETQYF. The CDR3 nucleotides read TGTGCCAGCAGCTTGGAGTGGGAAGAGACCCAGTACTTC.

The chain joins TRBV5-1 to TRBJ1-2; maybe TRBD1 (5 bases). The germline V and J ends were trimmed by 2 bases and 5 bases, with 13 bases remaining between them. The CDR3 totals 14 residues. The germline gives CDR1 SGHRS, CDR2 YFSETQ. The CDR3 bases are TGCGCCAGCAGCTTACCAGGGAATGAGTATGGCTACACCTTC. Translating it yields CASSLPGNEYGYTF.

The J gene is TRBJ1-2, the V gene TRBV28; D remains unclear. From germline, CDR1 is MDHEN and CDR2 SYDVKM. The CDR3 sequence is 14 residues long. Trimming removed 1 base at V and 3 bases at J, with 9 bases between. DNA of the CDR3: TGTGCCAGCAGTTTATTACGGGGAGACTATGGCTACACCTTC. It translates to CASSLLRGDYGYTF.

The sample holds a few counts of this clone. The rearrangement uses TRBV7-2 and TRBJ1-2, with D possibly TRBD1 on 5 matching bases. This CDR3 has 14 residues. Germline-derived CDR1 and CDR2 are SGHTA and FQGNSA. Trimming removed 2 bases at V and 4 bases at J, with 11 bases between. The CDR3 coding sequence is TGTGCCAGCAGCTTACTCGGGGGGGTCTATGGCTACACCTTC. Its translation is CASSLLGGVYGYTF.

This clone has a single count. The chain links TRBV15 to TRBJ1-2, with TRBD1 identical over 9 bases. The germline CDR1 and CDR2 sequences are LNHNV and YYDKDF (reference sequence). V gave up 0 bases and J gave up 5 bases; unmatched junction bases: 19. This CDR3 is built from 20 residues. The CDR3 here is CATSRDRFGQGISRNYGYTF. The CDR3 nucleotides read TGTGCCACCAGCAGAGATCGATTTGGACAGGGGATATCTCGCAATTATGGCTACACCTTC.

The chain has TRBV19 and TRBJ1-5; 7 nucleotides agree with TRBD1. The CDR3 contains 15 residues. Germline V gene lookup returns CDR1 LNHDA and CDR2 SQIVND (reference sequence). The J segment lost 2 bases and the V segment lost 7 bases, leaving 8 bases of the junction unmatched. The CDR3 sequence is CASTVKGAGNQPQHF. CDR3 sequence (DNA): TGTGCCAGTACGGTTAAGGGGGCAGGCAATCAGCCCCAGCATTTT.

This rearrangement joins TRBV5-1 to TRBJ2-6; 9 bases match TRBD1. The CDR3 spans 19 residues. Per germline, CDR1 SGHRS and CDR2 YFSETQ. After removal of 3 bases from V and 2 bases from J, the junction contained 12 bases not matched to a gene. In nucleotides, the CDR3 is TGCGCCAGCAGCTCCCTTGAAACAGGGGGCTCCACTGGGGCCAACGTCCTGACTTTC. It yields the protein CASSSLETGGSTGANVLTF.

This sequence joins TRBV18 and TRBJ2-1; tentative D call: TRBD1 (5 bases). Per germline, CDR1 KGHSH and CDR2 LQKENI. CDR3 size: 13 residues. The V end was cut by 5 bases, the J end by 12 bases, with 17 bases between. CDR3 loop: CASSDLQPGAQFF. CDR3 in DNA: TGTGCCAGCTCAGACCTACAGCCTGGGGCGCAGTTCTTC. The full variable domain, completed using reference TRBV18 and TRBJ2-1, is NAGVMQNPRHLVRRRGQEARLRCSPMKGHSHVYWYRQLPEEGLKFMVYLQKENIIDESGMPKERFSAEFPKEGPSILRIQQVVRGDSAAYFCASSDLQPGAQFFGPGTRLTVL.

The chain links TRBV27 to TRBJ1-4; D is uncertain. V dropped 2 bases and J dropped 3 bases, with 13 bases sitting between them. This CDR3 has 16 amino acids. The germline V gene has CDR1 MNHEY and CDR2 SMNVEV (reference sequence). CDR3 amino acids: CASSLLPGAANEKLFF. CDR3 nucleotides: TGTGCCAGCAGTTTACTCCCCGGCGCGGCTAATGAAAAACTGTTTTTT.

The chain uses TRBV6-6 and TRBJ1-1, with D perhaps TRBD1 (5 bases). This CDR3 region has 13 residues. From germline, CDR1 is MNHNY and CDR2 SVGAGI (reference sequence). Trimming cost V 6 bases and J 7 bases, with 15 bases left between them. The CDR3 spells CASSENRPDEAFF. The CDR3, as DNA: TGTGCCAGCAGCGAGAACAGGCCAGATGAAGCTTTCTTT.

The chain is built from TRBV5-1 and TRBJ2-2, with 13 bases that match TRBD2. The CDR3 runs 17 residues. The trim removed 6 bases at V and 6 bases at J, leaving 11 bases unmatched. Germline V gene lookup returns CDR1 SGHRS and CDR2 YFSETQ. The DNA for the CDR3 is TGCGCCAGCACCACACTAGCGGGGGGGCCGGTCTCCGGGGAGCTGTTTTTT. This encodes CASTTLAGGPVSGELFF.

The chain uses TRBV6-5 and TRBJ1-2; TRBD1 matches 8 bases. CDR1 and CDR2 from the germline V gene are MNHEY and SVGAGI. The CDR3 consists of 14 residues. V lost 7 bases, J lost 5 bases, and 9 bases stayed unmatched. CDR3 in amino acids: CASMKGTGYYGYTF. CDR3 bases: TGTGCCAGCATGAAGGGGACAGGTTATTATGGCTACACCTTC.